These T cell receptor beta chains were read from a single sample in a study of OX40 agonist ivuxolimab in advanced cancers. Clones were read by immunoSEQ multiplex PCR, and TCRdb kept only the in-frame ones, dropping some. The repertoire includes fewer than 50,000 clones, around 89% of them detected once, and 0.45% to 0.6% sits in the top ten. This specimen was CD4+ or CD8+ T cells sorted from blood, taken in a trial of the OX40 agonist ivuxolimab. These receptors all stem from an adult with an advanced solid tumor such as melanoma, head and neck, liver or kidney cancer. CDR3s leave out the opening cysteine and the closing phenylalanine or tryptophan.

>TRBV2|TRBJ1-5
ATGQSGSNQPQH
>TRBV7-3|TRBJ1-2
ASSPTVGDYGYT
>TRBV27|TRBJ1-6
ASSPPGNSPLH
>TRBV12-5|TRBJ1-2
ASGSDSPYGYT
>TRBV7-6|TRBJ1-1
ASRPEIQGFTEAF
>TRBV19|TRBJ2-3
ASSRRGAGNTDTQY
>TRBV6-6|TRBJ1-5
ASSYSGSQPQH
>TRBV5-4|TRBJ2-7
ASSSKTGGRGEQY
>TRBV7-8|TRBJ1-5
ASSGRFYSNQPQH
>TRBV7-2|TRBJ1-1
ASSLEPGGTEAF
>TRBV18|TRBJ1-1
ASSPRRTGDGEAF
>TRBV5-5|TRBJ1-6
ASSLGSGFERIRIPPLH
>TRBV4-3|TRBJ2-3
ASSTGVSTFADTQY
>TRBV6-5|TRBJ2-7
ASRRGRISYEQY
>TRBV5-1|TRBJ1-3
ASSLGDSRRGNTIY
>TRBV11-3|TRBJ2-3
ASSSGTGRTDTQY
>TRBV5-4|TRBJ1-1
ASSLRGTANTEAF
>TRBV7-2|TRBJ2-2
ASSLGSKNTGELF
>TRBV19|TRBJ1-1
ASSIFGQGASEAF
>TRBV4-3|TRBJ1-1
ASSQALRGASAEAF
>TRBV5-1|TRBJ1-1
ASSNGQLNTEAF
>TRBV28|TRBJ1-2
ASSQQGYGYT
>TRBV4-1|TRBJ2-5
ASSPTGQGEWETQY
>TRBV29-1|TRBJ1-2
SVGQDYGYT
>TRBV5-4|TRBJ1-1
ASSLRRDTEAF
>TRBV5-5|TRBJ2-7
ASSLGLAGAYEQY